This T cell receptor (beta chain) was identified in a study of T-cell memory formation after mild COVID-19. Study-wide points: Most CD4+ clones that shrank were in CM and EM, while CD8+ ones turned up in EMRA.

The authors produced TCR alpha and TCR beta cDNA libraries with sample barcodes and UMIs by 5'RACE using constant-segment primers. TCRdb called the 5' RACE reads again in MiXCR, with one record for every CDR3 protein. The sample shows 200,000 to 300,000 distinct CDR3 sequences, 16% of them seen only once. V lost 6 bases, J lost 2 bases, and 15 bases lay in between. The germline V gene encodes CDR1 SGHRS and CDR2 YFSETQ. CDR3 size: 14 residues. In the case of this clonotype: Its antigen is still unknown.

The TCR was taken from a man younger than 30 who had mild COVID-19 (a few samples of this study predate the infection). Cell type and time point are not known. Sequencing used PBMCs or a T cell subset sorted from them (not recorded which). The gene calls are TRBV5-1 and TRBJ2-7; the D is unclear. The CDR3 nucleotides are TGCGCCAGCAAAAGGGCAGCTGGCCCCTACGAGCAGTACTTC. Translated: CASKRAAGPYEQYF.